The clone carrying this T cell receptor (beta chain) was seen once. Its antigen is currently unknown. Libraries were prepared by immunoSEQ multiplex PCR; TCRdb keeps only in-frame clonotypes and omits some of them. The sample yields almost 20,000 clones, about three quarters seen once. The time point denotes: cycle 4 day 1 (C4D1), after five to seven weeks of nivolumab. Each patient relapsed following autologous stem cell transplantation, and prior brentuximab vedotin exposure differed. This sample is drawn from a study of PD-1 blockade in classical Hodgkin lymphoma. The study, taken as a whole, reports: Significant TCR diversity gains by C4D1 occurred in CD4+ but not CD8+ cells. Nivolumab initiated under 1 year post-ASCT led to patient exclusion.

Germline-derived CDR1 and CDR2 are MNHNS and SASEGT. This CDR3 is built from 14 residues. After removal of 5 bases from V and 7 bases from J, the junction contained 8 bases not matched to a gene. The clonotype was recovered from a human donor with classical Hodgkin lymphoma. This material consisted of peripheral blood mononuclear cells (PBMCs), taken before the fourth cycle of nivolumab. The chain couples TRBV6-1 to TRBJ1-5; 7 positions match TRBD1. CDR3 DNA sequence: TGTGCCAGCAGTTTGTCAGGGGGAGAACAGCCCCAGCATTTT. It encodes CASSLSGGEQPQHF.